This is a list of T cell receptor beta chains from one sample in a study of metastatic and nonmetastatic thyroid tumors. Using MiXCR, TCRdb reanalyzed the PCR reads. This repertoire shows about 32,000 clones, 6% to 9.5% found once; its top ten account for around 45%. The sequencing input was blood. The receptors come from a female donor with papillary thyroid cancer or a benign thyroid nodule (not recorded which). Some clones in this sample may be carry-over from other donors' samples. Both conserved end residues are part of each CDR3. D genes are given only for firm matches. Some rows have no size entry. The others give once, few or many, or a class for an expanded clone.

cdr3_aa	cdr3_nt	v_call	j_call	clone_size	d_call
CSVEYGRGTDTQYF	TGCAGCGTAGAATACGGGAGAGGAACAGATACGCAGTATTTT	TRBV29-1	TRBJ2-3	few	.
CASTTSNSPLHF	TGTGCCAGTACCACCTCTAATTCACCCCTCCACTTT	TRBV6-1	TRBJ1-6	many	.
CASSPPVAEQYF	TGTGCCAGCAGCCCCCCTGTGGCCGAGCAGTACTTC	TRBV7-9	TRBJ2-7	many	.
CASSEALNSPLHF	TGTGCCAGCAGTGAAGCGCTTAATTCACCCCTCCACTTT	TRBV6-1	TRBJ1-6	many	.
CASTQTGGSRPIPPSRGYTF	TGTGCCAGCACCCAAACCGGGGGGTCCCGGCCAATACCTCCTTCAAGGGGCTACACCTTC	TRBV6-5	TRBJ1-2	many	.
CASSRTHPGQGSYEQYF	TGTGCCAGCAGTCGGACCCACCCGGGGCAGGGATCCTACGAGCAGTACTTC	TRBV6-1	TRBJ2-7	few	.
CASSLAGMGGRTF	TGTGCCAGCAGCTTAGCCGGTATGGGGGGCCGCACCTTC	TRBV7-9	TRBJ1-2	.	.
CASRGKDSYEQYF	TGTGCCAGCAGGGGGAAGGATTCCTACGAGCAGTACTTC	TRBV2	TRBJ2-7	.	.
CASSSYSDSNQPQHF	TGTGCCAGCAGTTCATACAGCGATAGCAATCAGCCCCAGCATTTT	TRBV12-3/TRBV12-4	TRBJ1-5	many	.
CASSLRGPGANVLTF	TGTGCCAGCAGTTTGCGGGGGCCTGGGGCCAACGTCCTGACTTTC	TRBV27	TRBJ2-6	many	.
CASSQDRAGGMNEQFF	TGCGCCAGCAGCCAAGATCGTGCTGGGGGAATGAATGAGCAGTTCTTC	TRBV4-1	TRBJ2-1	.	.
CASSFGNTEAFF	TGTGCCAGCAGCTTCGGGAACACTGAAGCTTTCTTT	TRBV11-1	TRBJ1-1	many	.
CASSPRGERDTQYF	TGCGCCAGCAGCCCGCGGGGGGAAAGAGATACGCAGTATTTT	TRBV4-3	TRBJ2-3	many	TRBD2
CASSPGLHLSSYEQYF	TGTGCCAGCAGTCCGGGACTACACTTAAGCTCCTACGAGCAGTACTTC	TRBV27	TRBJ2-7	many	TRBD2
CATTLGQADEAFF	TGTGCTACCACTTTGGGACAGGCAGATGAAGCTTTCTTT	TRBV28	TRBJ1-1	many	TRBD1
CASSADRGGTGELFF	TGTGCCAGCAGTGCCGACAGGGGGGGCACCGGGGAGCTGTTTTTT	TRBV6-1	TRBJ2-2	many	TRBD1
CASSLEPGPNYGYTF	TGTGCCAGCAGCTTAGAACCAGGGCCCAACTATGGCTACACCTTC	TRBV7-8	TRBJ1-2	many	.